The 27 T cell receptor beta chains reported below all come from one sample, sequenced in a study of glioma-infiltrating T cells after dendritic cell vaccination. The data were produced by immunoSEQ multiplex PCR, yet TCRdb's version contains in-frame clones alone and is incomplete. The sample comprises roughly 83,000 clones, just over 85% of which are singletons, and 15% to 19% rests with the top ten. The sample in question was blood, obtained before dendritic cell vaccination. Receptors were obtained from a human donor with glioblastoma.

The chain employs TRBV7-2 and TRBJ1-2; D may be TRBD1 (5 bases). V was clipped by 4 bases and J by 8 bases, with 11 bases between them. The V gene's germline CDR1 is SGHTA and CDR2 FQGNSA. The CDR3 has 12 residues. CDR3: CASSWAGVGYTF. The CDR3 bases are TGTGCCAGCAGCTGGGCGGGGGTAGGCTACACCTTC.

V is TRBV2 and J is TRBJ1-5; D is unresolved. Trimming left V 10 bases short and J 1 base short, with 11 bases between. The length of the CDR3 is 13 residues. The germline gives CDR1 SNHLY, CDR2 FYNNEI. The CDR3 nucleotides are TGTGCCACCGCGACGGAGAGCAATCAGCCCCAGCATTTT. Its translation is CATATESNQPQHF.

In nucleotides, the CDR3 is TGTGCCAGCAGTTTACAGGTTTATCAGCCCCAGCATTTT. This codes for CASSLQVYQPQHF. The V gene is TRBV28, the J gene TRBJ1-5; D gene ambiguous. Germline V lookup: CDR1 MDHEN, CDR2 SYDVKM. The CDR3 extends over 13 amino acids. V lost 2 bases and J lost 5, with 7 bases in between.

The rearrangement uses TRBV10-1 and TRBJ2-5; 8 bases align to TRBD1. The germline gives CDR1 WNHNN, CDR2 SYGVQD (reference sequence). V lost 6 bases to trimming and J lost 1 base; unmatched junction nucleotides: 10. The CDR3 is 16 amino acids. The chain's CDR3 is CASRPDRGTLQETQYF. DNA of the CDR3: TGCGCCAGCAGACCCGACAGGGGCACCCTCCAAGAGACCCAGTACTTC.

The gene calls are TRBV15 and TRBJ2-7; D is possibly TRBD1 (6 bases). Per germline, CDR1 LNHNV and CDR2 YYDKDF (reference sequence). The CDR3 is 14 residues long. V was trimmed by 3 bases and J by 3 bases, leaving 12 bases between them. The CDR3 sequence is CATSSRRGDYEQYF. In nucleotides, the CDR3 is TGTGCCACCAGCAGCCGCAGGGGAGACTACGAGCAGTACTTC.

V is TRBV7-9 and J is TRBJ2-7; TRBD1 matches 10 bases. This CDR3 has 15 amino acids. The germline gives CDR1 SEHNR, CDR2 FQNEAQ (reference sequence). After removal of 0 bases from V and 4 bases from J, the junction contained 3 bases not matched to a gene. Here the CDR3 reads CASSLAGQGFYEQYF. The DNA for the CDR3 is TGTGCCAGCAGCTTAGCGGGACAGGGGTTTTACGAGCAGTACTTC.

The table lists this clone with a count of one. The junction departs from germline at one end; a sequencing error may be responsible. CDR3: CAGSFIGTGSYNEQFF. CDR3 DNA sequence: TGTGCCGGCAGCTTCATTGGGACAGGGTCCTACAATGAGCAGTTCTTC. This chain links TRBV7-9 with TRBJ2-1; 9 bases fit TRBD1. The CDR3 loop spans 16 amino acids. CDR1 is SEHNR, CDR2 FQNEAQ, per germline (reference sequence).

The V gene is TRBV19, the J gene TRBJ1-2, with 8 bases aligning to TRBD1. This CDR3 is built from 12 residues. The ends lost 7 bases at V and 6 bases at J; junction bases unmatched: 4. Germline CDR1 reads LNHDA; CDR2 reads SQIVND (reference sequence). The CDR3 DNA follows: TGTGCCAGTATCTCACAGGGGGATGGCTACACCTTC. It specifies CASISQGDGYTF.

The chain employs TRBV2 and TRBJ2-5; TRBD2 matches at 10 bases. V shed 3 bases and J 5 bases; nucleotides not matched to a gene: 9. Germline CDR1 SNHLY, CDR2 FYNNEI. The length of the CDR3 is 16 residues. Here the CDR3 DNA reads TGTGCCAGCAGTGATGATCGAGCGGGGGGGTGGGAGACCCAGTACTTC. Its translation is CASSDDRAGGWETQYF.

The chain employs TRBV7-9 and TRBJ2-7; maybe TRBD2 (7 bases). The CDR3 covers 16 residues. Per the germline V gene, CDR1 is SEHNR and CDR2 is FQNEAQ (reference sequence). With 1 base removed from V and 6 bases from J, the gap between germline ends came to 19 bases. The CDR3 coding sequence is TGTGCCAGCAGCTTAGTGGGGGGGCCTCGAGGGCTCGAGCAGTACTTC. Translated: CASSLVGGPRGLEQYF. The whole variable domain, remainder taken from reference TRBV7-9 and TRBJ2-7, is DTGVSQNPRHKITKRGQNVTFRCDPISEHNRLYWYRQTLGQGPEFLTYFQNEAQLEKSRLLSDRFSAERPKGSFSTLEIQRTEQGDSAMYLCASSLVGGPRGLEQYFGPGTRLTVT.

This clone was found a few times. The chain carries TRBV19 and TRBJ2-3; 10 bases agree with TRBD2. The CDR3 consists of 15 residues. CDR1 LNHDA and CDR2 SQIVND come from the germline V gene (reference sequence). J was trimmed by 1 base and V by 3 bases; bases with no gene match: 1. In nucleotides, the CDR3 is TGTGCCAGTAGTATGCTAGCGGGGGGCACAGATACGCAGTATTTT. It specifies CASSMLAGGTDTQYF.

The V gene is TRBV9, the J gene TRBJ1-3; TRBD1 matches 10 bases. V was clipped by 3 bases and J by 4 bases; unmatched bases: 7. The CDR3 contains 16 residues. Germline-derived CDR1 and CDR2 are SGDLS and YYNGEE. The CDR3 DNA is TGTGCCAGCAGCGCAGAGGGACAGGGGTTAGGAAACACCATATATTTT. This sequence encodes CASSAEGQGLGNTIYF.

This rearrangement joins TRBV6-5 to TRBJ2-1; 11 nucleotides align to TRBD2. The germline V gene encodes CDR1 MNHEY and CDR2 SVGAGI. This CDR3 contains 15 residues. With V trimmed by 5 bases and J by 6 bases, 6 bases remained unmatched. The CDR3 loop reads CASSKLAGEINEQFF. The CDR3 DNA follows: TGTGCCAGCAGTAAACTAGCGGGAGAAATCAATGAGCAGTTCTTC.

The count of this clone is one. CDR3 residues: CASSLGTAGYYGYTF. DNA of the CDR3: TGCGCCAGCAGCTTGGGTACAGCAGGTTACTATGGCTACACCTTC. J is TRBJ1-2 and V is TRBV5-1; D gene ambiguous. Between the trimmed V and J ends, which lost 0 bases and 3 bases, there was a span of 12 bases. The CDR3 has 15 amino acids. The germline gives CDR1 SGHRS, CDR2 YFSETQ. Using reference TRBV5-1 and TRBJ1-2 for the parts outside the CDR3, the full variable domain is KAGVTQTPRYLIKTRGQQVTLSCSPISGHRSVSWYQQTPGQGLQFLFEYFSETQRNKGNFPGRFSGRQFSNSRSEMNVSTLELGDSALYLCASSLGTAGYYGYTFGSGTRLTVV.

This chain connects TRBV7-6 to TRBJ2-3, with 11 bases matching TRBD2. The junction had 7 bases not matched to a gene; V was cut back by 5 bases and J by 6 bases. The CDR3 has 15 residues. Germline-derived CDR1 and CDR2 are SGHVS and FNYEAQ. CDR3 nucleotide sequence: TGTGCCAGCAGCGTCTCTAGCGGGGGGTTGGATACGCAGTATTTT. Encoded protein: CASSVSSGGLDTQYF.

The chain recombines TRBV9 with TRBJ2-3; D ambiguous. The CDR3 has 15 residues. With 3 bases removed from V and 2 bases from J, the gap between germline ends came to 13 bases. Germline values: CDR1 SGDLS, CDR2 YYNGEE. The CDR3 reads CASSAGLVTTDTQYF. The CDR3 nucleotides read TGTGCCAGCAGCGCGGGTCTCGTTACCACAGATACGCAGTATTTT.

CDR3 nucleotide sequence: TGTGCCAGCAGTTTGAGTTCCAGCGGCCAGGCCCAGTACTTC. Its translation is CASSLSSSGQAQYF. This chain joins TRBV27 and TRBJ2-5, with TRBD2 as a possible D gene (5 bases). With 3 bases removed from V and 9 bases from J, the gap between germline ends came to 17 bases. The germline V gene has CDR1 MNHEY and CDR2 SMNVEV (reference sequence). The CDR3 runs to 14 residues.

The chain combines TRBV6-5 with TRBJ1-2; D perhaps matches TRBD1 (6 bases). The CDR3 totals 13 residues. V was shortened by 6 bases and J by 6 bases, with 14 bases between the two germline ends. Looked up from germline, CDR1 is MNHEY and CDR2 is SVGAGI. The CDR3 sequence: CASSVDRTDGYTF. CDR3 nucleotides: TGTGCCAGCAGCGTCGACAGGACCGATGGCTACACCTTC.

The chain's CDR3 is CASMSPPDEKLFF. The CDR3 DNA is TGTGCCAGCATGAGTCCCCCGGATGAAAAACTGTTTTTT. V is TRBV6-5 and J is TRBJ1-4; D remains unclear. In germline, CDR1 is MNHEY, CDR2 SVGAGI. The CDR3 runs 13 residues. Deletions cut 7 bases from V and 6 bases from J, with 12 bases between.

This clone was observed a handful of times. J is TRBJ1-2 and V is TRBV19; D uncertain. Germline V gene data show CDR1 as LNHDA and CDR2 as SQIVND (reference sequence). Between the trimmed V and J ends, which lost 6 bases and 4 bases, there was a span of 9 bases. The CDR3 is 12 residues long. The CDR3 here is CASSERSYGYTF. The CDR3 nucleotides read TGTGCCAGTAGCGAGAGGAGCTATGGCTACACCTTC.

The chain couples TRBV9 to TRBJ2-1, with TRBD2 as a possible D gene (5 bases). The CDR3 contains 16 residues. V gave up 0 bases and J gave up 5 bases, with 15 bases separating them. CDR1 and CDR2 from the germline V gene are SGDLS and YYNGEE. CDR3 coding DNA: TGTGCCAGCAGCGTAGGTGGTTTGGCGGAGGACAATGAGCAGTTCTTC. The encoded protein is CASSVGGLAEDNEQFF.

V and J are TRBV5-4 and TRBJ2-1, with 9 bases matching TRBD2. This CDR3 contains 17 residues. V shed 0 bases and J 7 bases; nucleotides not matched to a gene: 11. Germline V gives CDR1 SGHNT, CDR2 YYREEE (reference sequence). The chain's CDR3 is CASSLAGLAGAVNEQFF. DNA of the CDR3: TGTGCCAGCAGCTTGGCCGGTTTAGCGGGAGCCGTGAATGAGCAGTTCTTC.

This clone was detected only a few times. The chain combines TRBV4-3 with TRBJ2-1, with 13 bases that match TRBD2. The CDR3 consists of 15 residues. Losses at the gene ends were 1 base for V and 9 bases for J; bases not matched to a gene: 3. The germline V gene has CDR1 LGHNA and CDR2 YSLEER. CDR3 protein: CASSQALAGGREQFF. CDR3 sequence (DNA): TGCGCCAGCAGCCAAGCACTAGCGGGGGGGCGTGAGCAGTTCTTC.

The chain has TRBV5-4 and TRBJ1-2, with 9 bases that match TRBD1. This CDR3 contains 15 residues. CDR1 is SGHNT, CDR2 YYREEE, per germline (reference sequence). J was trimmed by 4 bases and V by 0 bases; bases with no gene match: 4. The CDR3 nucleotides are TGTGCCAGCAGCTTGGACAGGGGGCGGGGCTATGGCTACACCTTC. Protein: CASSLDRGRGYGYTF.

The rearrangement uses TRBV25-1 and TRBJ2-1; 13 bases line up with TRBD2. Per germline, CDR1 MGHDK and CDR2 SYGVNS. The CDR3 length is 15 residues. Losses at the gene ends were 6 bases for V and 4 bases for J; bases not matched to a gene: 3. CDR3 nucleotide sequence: TGTGCCAGCAGCTGGACTAGCGGGAGTTACAATGAGCAGTTCTTC. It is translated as CASSWTSGSYNEQFF.

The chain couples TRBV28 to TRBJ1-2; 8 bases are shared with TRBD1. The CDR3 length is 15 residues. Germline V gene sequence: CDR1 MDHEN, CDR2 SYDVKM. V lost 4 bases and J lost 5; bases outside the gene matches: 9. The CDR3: CASSSDDRGGYGYTF. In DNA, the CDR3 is TGTGCCAGCAGTTCTGATGACAGGGGAGGGTATGGCTACACCTTC.

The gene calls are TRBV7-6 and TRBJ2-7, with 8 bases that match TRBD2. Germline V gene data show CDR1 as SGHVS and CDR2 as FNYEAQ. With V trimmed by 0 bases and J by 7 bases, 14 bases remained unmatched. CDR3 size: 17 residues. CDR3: CASSLAYAGGSTGEQYF. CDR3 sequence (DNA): TGTGCCAGCAGCTTAGCGTATGCGGGAGGCTCCACGGGAGAGCAGTACTTC.